The sample holds one count of the clone carrying this T cell receptor beta chain. The germline gives CDR1 KGHDR, CDR2 SFDVKD. V lost 5 bases and J lost 0; bases outside the gene matches: 3. The CDR3 is 17 amino acids. TCRdb ran MiXCR on the PCR reads. Among more than 10,000 clones, almost 30% were seen once, and the ten largest hold about a sixth. The entry originates in a study of metastatic and nonmetastatic thyroid tumors. Thyroid surgery was performed in patients who had received no treatment beforehand. Sequencing was done on a sample of tumor tissue. The V gene is TRBV24-1, the J gene TRBJ2-1; the match to TRBD2 covers 13 bases. This receptor was taken from a female donor with papillary thyroid cancer or a benign thyroid nodule (not recorded which). Some clones in this sample may be carry-over from other donors' samples. The CDR3 reads CATSGTSGSSSYNEQFF. DNA of the CDR3: TGTGCCACCAGTGGGACTAGCGGGAGTAGCTCCTACAATGAGCAGTTCTTC.